Described below is a single T cell receptor (beta chain) sequence and its context. TCRdb re-derived calls from the PCR reads in MiXCR, one entry per CDR3 protein. The data hold about 10,000 distinct CDR3 sequences, with 28% observed a single time. The data were obtained in a study of immune characterization of retroperitoneal liposarcoma. Between the trimmed V and J ends, which lost 2 bases and 2 bases, there was a span of 2 bases. This CDR3 region has 12 residues. The germline CDR1 and CDR2 sequences are MNHNS and SASEGT. The TCR originated in a male donor with retroperitoneal liposarcoma. The chain recombines TRBV6-1 with TRBJ2-3; D uncertain. The specimen was tumor tissue. CDR3 sequence: CASSENTDTQYF. CDR3 coding DNA: TGTGCCAGCAGTGAAAACACAGATACGCAGTATTTT.